The 19 T cell receptor beta chains presented below share a single source sample, sequenced in a study of T cells in tuberculosis. Here immunoSEQ multiplex PCR was the method, and the copy in TCRdb shows in-frame clones only, minus some. The sample includes 20,000 to 25,000 clones, 70% to 85% of them seen just once. Noted time point: new active TB diagnosis, blood taken before or within 7 days of starting treatment. The specimen was PBMCs, collected at tuberculosis diagnosis. The receptors here all came from an adult with tuberculosis.

The J gene is TRBJ1-2, the V gene TRBV6-1; possibly TRBD1 for D (6 bases). CDR1 is MNHNS, CDR2 SASEGT, per germline. The CDR3 is 15 residues long. With 0 bases removed from V and 3 bases from J, the gap between germline ends came to 11 bases. The CDR3 here is CASSEAYRVDYGYTF. The CDR3 DNA reads as TGTGCCAGCAGTGAAGCGTACAGGGTGGACTATGGCTACACCTTC.

This chain joins TRBV11-2 and TRBJ2-3, with 8 bases matching TRBD1. V was clipped by 5 bases and J by 8 bases; unmatched bases: 15. Germline-derived CDR1 and CDR2 are SGHAT and FQNNGV. The CDR3 totals 16 residues. CDR3 protein: CASSETGALTDTTQYF. CDR3 bases: TGTGCCAGCAGCGAGACAGGGGCCCTCACAGATACTACGCAGTATTTT. Variable domain in full (rest from reference TRBV11-2 and TRBJ2-3): EAGVAQSPRYKIIEKRQSVAFWCNPISGHATLYWYQQILGQGPKLLIQFQNNGVVDDSQLPKDRFSAERLKGVDSTLKIQPAKLEDSAVYLCASSETGALTDTTQYFGPGTRLTVL.

The chain is built from TRBV5-4 and TRBJ2-7, with D possibly TRBD1 on 6 matching bases. V lost 4 bases, J lost 6 bases, and 14 bases lay in between. This CDR3 comprises 13 residues. Germline assignment: CDR1 SGHNT and CDR2 YYREEE (reference sequence). The CDR3 DNA follows: TGTGCCAGCAGCGCCAGGGGCTTGGGCGAGCAGTACTTC. It specifies CASSARGLGEQYF.

The chain is built from TRBV6-5 and TRBJ1-2; the D gene is possibly TRBD1 (5 bases). V was clipped by 8 bases and J by 5 bases, with 21 bases between them. CDR1 and CDR2 (germline): MNHEY, SVGAGI. The CDR3 is made up of 15 amino acids. CDR3 nucleotide sequence: TGTGCCAGCCCTTATCCTCGGGGGAAAAATTATGGCTACACCTTC. This codes for CASPYPRGKNYGYTF.

The chain links TRBV7-6 to TRBJ1-1; 7 nucleotides agree with TRBD1. Germline V lookup: CDR1 SGHVS, CDR2 FNYEAQ. The CDR3 is made up of 14 amino acids. With 2 bases clipped from V and 4 bases from J, the junction kept 4 bases outside the gene matches. The CDR3 bases are TGTGCCAGCAGCTTAAACAGGGGCGCCACTGAAGCTTTCTTT. Translated: CASSLNRGATEAFF.

V usage is TRBV7-7 and J usage is TRBJ2-1; TRBD2 matches 16 bases. Germline V lookup: CDR1 SSHAT, CDR2 FNYEAQ (reference sequence). This CDR3 has 16 residues. Trimming took 5 bases from V and 6 from J; bases not matched to a gene: 4. This chain's CDR3 is CASSPGTSGGANEQFF. CDR3 nucleotide sequence: TGTGCCAGCAGCCCAGGGACTAGCGGGGGGGCCAATGAGCAGTTCTTC.

The genes are TRBV6-5 and TRBJ2-3; D may be TRBD2 (6 bases). The CDR3 is 14 residues long. In germline, CDR1 is MNHEY, CDR2 SVGAGI. With 2 bases removed from V and 7 bases from J, the gap between germline ends came to 13 bases. This chain's CDR3 is CASSYNGGRYTQYF. CDR3 in DNA: TGTGCCAGCAGTTACAACGGTGGGAGGTATACGCAGTATTTT.

In this sample, this clone turned up a few times. V and J are TRBV6-4 and TRBJ2-1; a weak D match, TRBD2 (5 bases). Between the trimmed V and J ends, which lost 3 bases and 7 bases, there was a span of 10 bases. CDR3 length: 13 residues. Germline assignment: CDR1 MRHNA and CDR2 SNTAGT. Written as DNA, the CDR3 is TGTGCCAGCAGTGATAGTAGCGTTAATGAGCAGTTCTTC. Residues: CASSDSSVNEQFF.

This chain connects TRBV30 to TRBJ1-2; D perhaps matches TRBD1 (5 bases). Germline CDR1 is GTSNPN and CDR2 is SVGIG (reference sequence). The V end lost 0 bases, the J end lost 8 bases, and 16 bases lay between the germline ends. CDR3 size: 14 residues. CDR3 coding DNA: TGTGCCTGGAGTGTTCCCCAGGGTTTTGGCGGCTACACCTTC. Translated: CAWSVPQGFGGYTF.

The rearrangement uses TRBV10-3 and TRBJ2-7; D perhaps matches TRBD1 (6 bases). CDR1 ENHRY and CDR2 SYGVKD come from the germline V gene. Trimming pared 4 bases from V and 0 bases from J, leaving 13 bases between. This CDR3 is built from 15 residues. CDR3 amino acids: CAISVLDRVSYEQYF. CDR3 in DNA: TGTGCCATCAGTGTCCTGGACAGAGTCTCCTACGAGCAGTACTTC.

This clone was recorded once. The rearrangement links TRBV11-2 to TRBJ1-4; D remains unclear. CDR3 size: 14 residues. Germline CDR1 SGHAT, CDR2 FQNNGV. V lost 6 bases and J lost 2, with 10 bases in between. CDR3 nucleotides: TGTGCCAGCAGTCCCCGGGTTACTAATGAAAAACTGTTTTTT. Its protein product is CASSPRVTNEKLFF.

The rearrangement joins TRBV5-4 to TRBJ2-7, with TRBD1 as a possible D gene (6 bases). Germline V gene lookup returns CDR1 SGHNT and CDR2 YYREEE (reference sequence). The CDR3 contains 13 residues. V was clipped by 2 bases and J by 6 bases, with 12 bases between them. CDR3 sequence: CASSLPTGIEQYF. CDR3 nucleotide sequence: TGTGCCAGCAGCTTACCTACAGGGATCGAGCAGTACTTC.

This chain joins TRBV19 and TRBJ2-5; maybe TRBD2 (5 bases). Looked up from germline, CDR1 is LNHDA and CDR2 is SQIVND (reference sequence). Between the trimmed V and J ends, which lost 3 bases and 5 bases, there was a span of 22 bases. The CDR3 contains 17 residues. In nucleotides, the CDR3 is TGTGCCAGTAGTATGGCCACCATCGGGGTCCTTAGTGAGACCCAGTACTTC. Its protein is CASSMATIGVLSETQYF. Filled out from reference TRBV19 and TRBJ2-5, the complete variable domain reads DGGITQSPKYLFRKEGQNVTLSCEQNLNHDAMYWYRQDPGQGLRLIYYSQIVNDFQKGDIAEGYSVSREKKESFPLTVTSAQKNPTAFYLCASSMATIGVLSETQYFGPGTRLLVL.

The gene calls are TRBV4-3 and TRBJ2-2; TRBD2 aligns across 12 bases. Trimming at V came to 3 bases and at J to 3 bases, leaving 8 bases not matched to a gene. CDR1 and CDR2 from the germline V gene are LGHNA and YSLEER. The length of the CDR3 is 18 residues. The DNA of the CDR3 is TGCGCCAGCAGCCATGTCCTAGCGGGGGGGCCCGACACCGGGGAGCTGTTTTTT. The encoded protein is CASSHVLAGGPDTGELFF.

This chain uses TRBV27 with TRBJ2-1, with a tentative D call TRBD2 (6 bases). From germline, CDR1 is MNHEY and CDR2 SMNVEV (reference sequence). The CDR3 spans 15 residues. The V end lost 3 bases, the J end lost 2 bases, and 11 bases lay between the germline ends. The CDR3 spells CASSLGGTAYNEQFF. The DNA for the CDR3 is TGTGCCAGCAGTTTGGGGGGAACCGCCTACAATGAGCAGTTCTTC.

This clone has a single count. This chain connects TRBV2 to TRBJ2-3, with 13 bases that match TRBD2. After removal of 6 bases from V and 5 bases from J, the junction contained 8 bases not matched to a gene. The CDR3 sequence is 16 residues long. Germline V gene sequence: CDR1 SNHLY, CDR2 FYNNEI. The CDR3 loop reads CASSEPLAGGQDTQYF. The CDR3 DNA follows: TGTGCCAGCAGCGAGCCACTAGCGGGGGGGCAAGATACGCAGTATTTT.

The chain uses TRBV30 and TRBJ1-1; a possible D gene is TRBD1 (5 bases). The V gene lost 4 bases and the J gene lost 3 bases, with 15 bases spanning the gap. Germline lookup yields CDR1 GTSNPN and CDR2 SVGIG (reference sequence). This CDR3 is built from 14 residues. Written as DNA, the CDR3 is TGTGCCTGGACCCGGGACTTTGGAGACACTGAAGCTTTCTTT. Its translation: CAWTRDFGDTEAFF. Full variable domain (missing parts from reference TRBV30 and TRBJ1-1): SQTIHQWPATLVQPVGSPLSLECTVEGTSNPNLYWYRQAAGRGLQLLFYSVGIGQISSEVPQNLSASRPQDRQFILSSKKLLLSDSGFYLCAWTRDFGDTEAFFGQGTRLTVV.

The V gene is TRBV6-5, the J gene TRBJ1-2, with 7 positions matching TRBD1. After removal of 2 bases from V and 2 bases from J, the junction contained 2 bases not matched to a gene. The V gene's germline CDR1 is MNHEY and CDR2 SVGAGI. CDR3 length equals 14 residues. The CDR3 loop is CASSYRDRNYGYTF. CDR3 DNA: TGTGCCAGCAGTTACCGGGACAGAAACTATGGCTACACCTTC.

The CDR3 is CASSVVEGADEQFF. As DNA, the CDR3 is TGTGCCAGCAGTGTAGTAGAGGGGGCCGATGAGCAGTTCTTC. The chain joins TRBV27 to TRBJ2-1; 7 nucleotides agree with TRBD1. With 5 bases clipped from V and 8 bases from J, the junction kept 9 bases outside the gene matches. Germline V CDR1 and CDR2: MNHEY, SMNVEV (reference sequence). This CDR3 spans 14 amino acids.